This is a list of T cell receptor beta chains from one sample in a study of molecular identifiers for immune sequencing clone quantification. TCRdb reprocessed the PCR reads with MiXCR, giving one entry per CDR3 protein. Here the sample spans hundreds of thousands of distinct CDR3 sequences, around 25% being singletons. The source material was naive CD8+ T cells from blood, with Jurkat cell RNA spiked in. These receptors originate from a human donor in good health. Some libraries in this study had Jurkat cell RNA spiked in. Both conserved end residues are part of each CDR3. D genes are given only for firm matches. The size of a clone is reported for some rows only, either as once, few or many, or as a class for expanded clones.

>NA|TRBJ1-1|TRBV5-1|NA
CASTDTSDTEAFF
TGCGCCAGCACGGACACCTCGGACACTGAAGCTTTCTTT
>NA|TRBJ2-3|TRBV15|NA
CASLSRDASTDTQYF
TGTGCCTCATTATCTAGGGACGCAAGCACAGATACGCAGTATTTT
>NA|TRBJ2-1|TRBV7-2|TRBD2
CASTILAGGYDEQFF
TGTGCCAGCACCATTCTAGCGGGGGGCTACGATGAGCAGTTCTTC
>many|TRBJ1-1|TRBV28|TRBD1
CASHSGQEILMNTEAFF
TGTGCCAGCCATTCGGGACAGGAGATCTTAATGAACACTGAAGCTTTCTTT
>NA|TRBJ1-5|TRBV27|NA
CASRLGGIGVQPQHF
TGTGCCAGCAGGCTGGGGGGTATTGGAGTTCAGCCCCAGCATTTT
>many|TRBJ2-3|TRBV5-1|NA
CASSLARLQIGTDTQYF
TGCGCCAGCAGCTTGGCCCGGCTCCAGATAGGCACAGATACGCAGTATTTT
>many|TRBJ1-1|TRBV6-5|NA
CASSLGGVEAFF
TGTGCCAGCAGCTTGGGGGGGGTTGAAGCTTTCTTT
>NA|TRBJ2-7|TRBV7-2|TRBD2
CASSLGLAGASGEQYF
TGTGCCAGCAGCTTAGGACTAGCGGGGGCCTCGGGAGAGCAGTACTTC
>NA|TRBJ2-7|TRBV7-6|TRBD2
CASSLERGGLEEQYF
TGTGCCAGCAGCTTAGAGCGGGGGGGCCTGGAAGAGCAGTACTTC
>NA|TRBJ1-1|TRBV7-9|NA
CASSLGSRDIAFF
TGTGCCAGCAGCTTAGGCTCGCGGGACATAGCTTTCTTT
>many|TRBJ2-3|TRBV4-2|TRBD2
CASSQEVLAADTQYF
TGTGCCAGCAGCCAAGAGGTCCTAGCGGCAGATACGCAGTATTTT
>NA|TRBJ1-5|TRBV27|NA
CASTGGRGQPQHF
TGTGCCAGTACAGGAGGTCGGGGTCAGCCCCAGCATTTT
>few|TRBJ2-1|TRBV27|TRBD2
CASSRLAGGNEQFF
TGTGCCAGCAGTCGTCTAGCGGGAGGCAATGAGCAGTTCTTC
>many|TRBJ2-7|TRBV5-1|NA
CASSLGMGVVYEQYF
NA
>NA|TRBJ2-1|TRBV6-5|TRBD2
CASSPGAGGSGEQFF
TGTGCCAGCAGCCCGGGAGCGGGGGGAAGTGGTGAGCAGTTCTTC
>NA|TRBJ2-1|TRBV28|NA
CASSQWGGGEDYNEQFF
TGTGCCAGCAGCCAATGGGGAGGGGGAGAGGACTACAATGAGCAGTTCTTC
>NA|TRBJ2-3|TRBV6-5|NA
CASSYTSGDTQYF
TGTGCCAGCAGTTACACCTCGGGAGATACGCAGTATTTT
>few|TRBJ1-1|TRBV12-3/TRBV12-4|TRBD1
CASSRRGRGAEAFF
TGTGCCAGCAGTCGTAGGGGGCGCGGGGCTGAAGCTTTCTTT
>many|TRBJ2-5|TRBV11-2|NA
CASSPSFTGSATQYF
TGTGCCAGCAGCCCCTCATTTACAGGGTCTGCGACCCAGTACTTC
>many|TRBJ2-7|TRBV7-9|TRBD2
CASSPRTSGNPYEQYF
TGTGCCAGCAGCCCCCGGACTAGCGGGAACCCTTACGAGCAGTACTTC
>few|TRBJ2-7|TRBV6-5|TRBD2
CASSLTRGGVTYEQYF
TGTGCCAGCAGTTTAACACGGGGGGGGGTAACCTACGAGCAGTACTTC
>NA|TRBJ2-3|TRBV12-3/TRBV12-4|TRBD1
CASSLVRDRGSTDTRYF
TGTGCCAGCAGTTTAGTTCGGGACAGGGGGTCCACAGATACGCGGTATTTT
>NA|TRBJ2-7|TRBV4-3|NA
CASSQRSPGTPSYEQYF
TGCGCCAGCAGCCAACGATCCCCCGGGACACCTAGCTACGAGCAGTACTTC
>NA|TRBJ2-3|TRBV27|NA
CARKRPGTDTQYF
TGTGCCAGGAAGCGCCCCGGCACAGATACGCAGTATTTT
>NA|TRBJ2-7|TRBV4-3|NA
CASSHEIAPSYEQYF
TGCGCCAGCAGCCACGAGATAGCTCCCTCCTACGAGCAGTACTTC
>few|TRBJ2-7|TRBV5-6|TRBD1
CASSGDSFYERYF
TGTGCCAGCAGCGGGGACAGCTTCTACGAGCGGTACTTC
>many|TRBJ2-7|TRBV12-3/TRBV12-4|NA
CASSVGPSYEQYF
TGTGCCAGCAGTGTGGGGCCCTCCTACGAGCAGTACTTC
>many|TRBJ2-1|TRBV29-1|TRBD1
CSVGTGSLGDEQFF
TGCAGCGTCGGGACAGGGTCGTTGGGTGATGAGCAGTTCTTC
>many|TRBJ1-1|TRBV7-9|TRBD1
CASSLGQGVLAEAFF
TGTGCCAGCAGCTTAGGACAGGGGGTTTTGGCTGAAGCTTTCTTT
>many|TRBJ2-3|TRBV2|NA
CASSEFRQGPTDTQYF
TGTGCCAGCAGTGAATTCCGCCAGGGACCCACAGATACGCAGTATTTT
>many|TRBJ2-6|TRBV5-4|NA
CASSGQQVGANVLTF
TGTGCCAGCAGCGGTCAACAGGTTGGGGCCAACGTCCTGACTTTC
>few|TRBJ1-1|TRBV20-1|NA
CSATNSAGFPYTEAFF
TGCAGTGCTACTAATTCGGCGGGGTTCCCTTACACTGAAGCTTTCTTT
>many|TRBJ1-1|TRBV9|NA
CASSVVLNTEAFF
TGTGCCAGCAGCGTAGTTCTGAACACTGAAGCTTTCTTT
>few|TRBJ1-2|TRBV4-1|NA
CASSPLTGYGYTF
TGCGCCAGCAGCCCCCTGACAGGCTATGGCTACACCTTC
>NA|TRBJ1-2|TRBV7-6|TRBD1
CASSLGQGTYGYTF
TGTGCCAGCAGCTTGGGACAGGGGACCTATGGCTACACCTTC
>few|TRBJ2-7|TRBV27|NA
CASGYSAGGSYEQYF
TGTGCCAGCGGATACTCGGCAGGCGGGTCCTACGAGCAGTACTTC
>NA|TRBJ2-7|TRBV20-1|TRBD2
CSARPSGDLPYEQYF
TGCAGTGCTAGACCTAGCGGCGACCTTCCCTACGAGCAGTACTTC
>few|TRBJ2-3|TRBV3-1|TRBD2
CASSQALAGATDTQYF
TGTGCCAGCAGCCAAGCTCTAGCGGGGGCAACAGATACGCAGTATTTT
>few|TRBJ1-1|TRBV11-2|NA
CASSLTLRSDTEAFF
TGTGCCAGCAGCTTAACTCTGCGGTCAGACACTGAAGCTTTCTTT
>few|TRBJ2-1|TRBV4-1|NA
CASSQGVAAFNEQFF
TGCGCCAGCAGCCAGGGGGTAGCCGCCTTCAATGAGCAGTTCTTC
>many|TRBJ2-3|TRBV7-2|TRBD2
CASSPSGGGITDTQYF
TGTGCCAGCAGTCCCTCAGGCGGGGGAATCACAGATACGCAGTATTTT
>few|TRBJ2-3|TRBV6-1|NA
CASGDFFSSTDTQYF
TGTGCCAGTGGGGACTTCTTTTCTAGCACAGATACGCAGTATTTT
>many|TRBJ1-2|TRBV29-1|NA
CSVVEMTSVSVPYTF
TGCAGCGTTGTAGAGATGACTTCCGTCAGTGTTCCCTACACCTTC
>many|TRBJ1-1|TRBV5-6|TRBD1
CASSGGQGSMNTEAFF
TGTGCCAGCAGCGGGGGACAGGGCAGTATGAACACTGAAGCTTTCTTT
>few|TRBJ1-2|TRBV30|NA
CAWTEGLDGYTF
TGTGCCTGGACCGAGGGACTAGATGGCTACACCTTC
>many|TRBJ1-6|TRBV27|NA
CATKEQDFIDSPLHF
TGTGCCACCAAAGAACAGGATTTTATAGATTCACCCCTCCACTTT
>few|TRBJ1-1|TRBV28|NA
CASSVPPFTGGGAFF
TGTGCCAGCAGTGTCCCCCCCTTTACGGGGGGAGGAGCTTTCTTT
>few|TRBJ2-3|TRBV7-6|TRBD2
CASSPGLAGGQSADTQYF
TGTGCCAGCAGCCCGGGACTAGCGGGAGGGCAGAGCGCAGATACGCAGTATTTT
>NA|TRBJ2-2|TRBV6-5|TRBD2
CASQGLAGSNTGELFF
TGTGCCAGCCAGGGACTAGCGGGATCGAACACCGGGGAGCTGTTTTTT
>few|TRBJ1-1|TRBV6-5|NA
CASSYDSGTEAFF
TGTGCCAGCAGTTACGACAGTGGCACTGAAGCTTTCTTT
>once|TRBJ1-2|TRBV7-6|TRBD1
CASSLAGGQGPYGYTF
TGTGCCAGCAGCTTAGCTGGGGGACAGGGACCCTATGGCTACACCTTC
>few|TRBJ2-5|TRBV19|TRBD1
CASSNRGLQETQYF
TGTGCCAGTAGCAACAGGGGGCTCCAAGAGACCCAGTACTTC
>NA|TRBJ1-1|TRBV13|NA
CASSLGGSLVGAFF
TGTGCCAGCAGCTTAGGCGGGAGCTTAGTTGGAGCTTTCTTT
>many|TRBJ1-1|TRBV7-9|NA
CASSLIQGKNTEAFF
TGTGCCAGCAGCTTAATACAGGGAAAGAACACTGAAGCTTTCTTT
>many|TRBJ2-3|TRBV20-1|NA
CSDDPRGTSDTQYF
TGCAGTGATGACCCCCGGGGGACCTCAGATACGCAGTATTTT